The 20 T cell receptor beta chains presented below share a single source sample, sequenced in a study of T cells after yellow fever vaccination. TCRdb re-derived calls from the 5' RACE reads in MiXCR, one entry per CDR3 protein. Here the sample spans approximately 550,000 distinct CDR3 sequences, roughly 12% being singletons. The material was PBMCs, obtained on the day of the yellow fever booster vaccination. These TCRs come from a man aged 25 to 40 who received the YFV17D yellow fever vaccine.

This clonotype was observed a handful of times. This chain joins TRBV29-1 and TRBJ2-2; no definite D call. Trimming removed 4 bases from V and 0 bases from J, with 6 bases in between. CDR1 and CDR2 (germline): SQVTM, ANQGSEA. The CDR3 sequence is 13 residues long. CDR3 residues: CSVGGSNTGELFF. The DNA of the CDR3 is TGCAGCGTTGGCGGATCGAACACCGGGGAGCTGTTTTTT.

This clonotype was observed a handful of times. The chain uses TRBV20-1 and TRBJ2-3; D is unclear. CDR3 size: 13 residues. Germline V gives CDR1 DFQATT, CDR2 SNEGSKA (reference sequence). Trimming took off 3 bases at V and 5 bases at J, with 12 bases between the two ends. The DNA of the CDR3 is TGCAGTGCTAGTGCCTCCCTTAGAGATACGCAGTATTTT. Translation: CSASASLRDTQYF.

This clonotype showed up just a few times. V gene TRBV5-5 combines with J gene TRBJ2-5; no clear D gene. Germline assignment: CDR1 SGHKS and CDR2 YYEKEE (reference sequence). The V and J ends lost 5 bases and 1 base respectively, with 15 bases between them. The CDR3 contains 15 residues. The CDR3 spells CASRLSGRPQETQYF. The CDR3 DNA is TGTGCCAGCAGATTGTCCGGGCGCCCCCAAGAGACCCAGTACTTC.

V and J are TRBV7-2 and TRBJ1-6; 8 bases line up with TRBD1. Germline V gene data show CDR1 as SGHTA and CDR2 as FQGNSA. Trimming took 7 bases from V and 7 from J; bases not matched to a gene: 6. CDR3 length equals 14 residues. Here the CDR3 reads CASTPRQGNSPLHF. The CDR3 DNA reads as TGTGCCAGCACCCCTAGACAGGGGAATTCACCCCTCCACTTT.

The chain combines TRBV20-1 with TRBJ2-7; D perhaps matches TRBD1 (6 bases). Per the germline V gene, CDR1 is DFQATT and CDR2 is SNEGSKA (reference sequence). The CDR3 has 14 residues. Trimming took 1 base from V and 7 from J, leaving 17 bases between them. For the CDR3, the DNA is TGCAGTGCTAGAGGGGGGCACACAAGGGGGGAGCAGTACTTC. Translation gives CSARGGHTRGEQYF.

V and J are TRBV20-1 and TRBJ2-7; 7 bases fit TRBD2. Germline CDR1 DFQATT, CDR2 SNEGSKA (reference sequence). This CDR3 has 14 residues. The V and J ends lost 0 bases and 2 bases, in that order; junction bases with no gene match: 4. The CDR3 loop is CSARDLLATYEQYF. As DNA, the CDR3 is TGCAGTGCTAGAGATCTACTAGCGACCTACGAGCAGTACTTC.

This chain joins TRBV20-1 and TRBJ2-3; the D gene is possibly TRBD2 (5 bases). V was shortened by 7 bases and J by 0 bases, with 17 bases between the two germline ends. This CDR3 is built from 15 residues. Germline V gene data show CDR1 as DFQATT and CDR2 as SNEGSKA (reference sequence). The CDR3 nucleotides read TGCAGTGTCCCCAGTCGGGGTGCTAGCACAGATACGCAGTATTTT. This encodes CSVPSRGASTDTQYF.

This clonotype was observed a few times. This sequence joins TRBV19 and TRBJ2-3; 7 nucleotides align to TRBD1. The CDR3 runs 16 residues. Trimming took 2 bases from V and 0 from J; bases not matched to a gene: 5. Germline V gene lookup returns CDR1 LNHDA and CDR2 SQIVND (reference sequence). CDR3 nucleotides: TGTGCCAGTAGTATACACCGGGACAGTAGCACAGATACGCAGTATTTT. Translating it yields CASSIHRDSSTDTQYF.

Only a few counts were recorded for this clonotype. The J gene is TRBJ1-6, the V gene TRBV5-1; 8 bases align to TRBD1. CDR1 is SGHRS and CDR2 is YFSETQ in the germline V gene. The CDR3 length is 15 residues. Trimming at V came to 4 bases and at J to 8 bases, leaving 8 bases not matched to a gene. CDR3 protein: CASSPTRGQDSPLHF. The CDR3 region has the DNA TGCGCCAGCAGCCCGACCAGGGGGCAGGATTCACCCCTCCACTTT. Filled out from reference TRBV5-1 and TRBJ1-6, the complete variable domain reads KAGVTQTPRYLIKTRGQQVTLSCSPISGHRSVSWYQQTPGQGLQFLFEYFSETQRNKGNFPGRFSGRQFSNSRSEMNVSTLELGDSALYLCASSPTRGQDSPLHFGNGTRLTVT.

This clonotype was counted only a few times. The chain carries TRBV6-1 and TRBJ2-1, with 8 nucleotides matching TRBD2. V lost 8 bases and J lost 3; bases outside the gene matches: 9. Per germline, CDR1 MNHNS and CDR2 SASEGT. The CDR3 has 15 residues. In DNA form, the CDR3 reads TGTGCCAGCCTGCTTACTAGCGGTTACTACAATGAGCAGTTCTTC. Translated, it gives CASLLTSGYYNEQFF.

This chain connects TRBV5-1 to TRBJ2-3, with 8 bases lining up with TRBD2. The CDR3 has 16 residues. Trimming at V came to 6 bases and at J to 2 bases, leaving 11 bases not matched to a gene. The V gene's germline CDR1 is SGHRS and CDR2 YFSETQ. The CDR3 DNA is TGCGCCAGCAACTACCCCACTAGCGGAGACACAGATACGCAGTATTTT. Protein product: CASNYPTSGDTDTQYF.

Only a few counts were recorded for this clonotype. The chain joins TRBV12-3 or TRBV12-4 to TRBJ1-1; 8 nucleotides align to TRBD1. This CDR3 region has 18 residues. V shed 9 bases and J 2 bases; nucleotides not matched to a gene: 20. CDR3 loop: CASRLWGRGLVINTEAFF. Written as DNA, the CDR3 is TGTGCCAGTAGATTATGGGGCAGGGGGCTCGTCATCAACACTGAAGCTTTCTTT.

The CDR3 sequence is CSGLGRETDLAKNIQYF. Written as DNA, the CDR3 is TGCAGCGGGTTGGGGCGGGAGACGGACCTAGCCAAAAACATTCAGTACTTC. The chain has TRBV29-1 and TRBJ2-4; 7 bases line up with TRBD2. V shed 7 bases and J 0 bases; nucleotides not matched to a gene: 15. Germline V gene sequence: CDR1 SQVTM, CDR2 ANQGSEA. This CDR3 has 17 residues.

The table lists this clonotype with a few counts. The CDR3 loop is CASLGQSSYNEQFF. In DNA form, the CDR3 reads TGTGCCAGTCTTGGGCAGAGCTCCTACAATGAGCAGTTCTTC. V gene TRBV28 combines with J gene TRBJ2-1; no clear D gene. The CDR3 covers 14 residues. CDR1 is MDHEN and CDR2 is SYDVKM in the germline V gene. V dropped 9 bases and J dropped 0 bases, with 12 bases sitting between them.

This clonotype was seen a few times. The V gene is TRBV7-6, the J gene TRBJ2-5, with D possibly being TRBD2 (7 bases). CDR3 size: 15 residues. Trimming cost V 5 bases and J 4 bases, with 17 bases left between them. Germline V gives CDR1 SGHVS, CDR2 FNYEAQ. CDR3 sequence: CASSVSGGAGETQYF. Here the CDR3 DNA reads TGTGCCAGCAGCGTTAGTGGGGGGGCTGGAGAGACCCAGTACTTC.

The V call is TRBV7-9, the J call TRBJ2-5, with a tentative D call TRBD2 (5 bases). CDR1 is SEHNR, CDR2 FQNEAQ, per germline (reference sequence). The CDR3 has 8 residues. V lost 11 bases and J 10 bases, leaving 8 bases between the germline ends. DNA for the CDR3: TGTGCCGTCCGGGACCAGTACTTC. Its translation: CAVRDQYF.

This clonotype appeared a few times. The chain combines TRBV20-1 with TRBJ2-7; 11 bases fit TRBD2. Looked up from germline, CDR1 is DFQATT and CDR2 is SNEGSKA (reference sequence). V shed 3 bases and J 6 bases; nucleotides not matched to a gene: 10. CDR3 length: 15 amino acids. The CDR3 loop reads CSASSVTSGILEQYF. CDR3 nucleotide sequence: TGCAGTGCTAGCTCCGTGACTAGCGGGATTCTCGAGCAGTACTTC.

On this clonotype: The CDR3 end shows no conserved phenylalanine or tryptophan, and so a read error is likely. This rearrangement joins TRBV11-1 to TRBJ2-3; 12 nucleotides agree with TRBD1. This CDR3 contains 19 residues. Germline CDR1 SGHAT, CDR2 FQDESV (reference sequence). Germline trimming cut 5 bases from V and 0 bases from J; bases unmatched to any gene: 12. CDR3 sequence reads: CASSLGQGAPARSTDTQYI. The CDR3 DNA follows: TGTGCCAGCAGCCTGGGACAGGGGGCTCCTGCTCGTAGCACAGATACGCAGTATATT.

This clonotype was seen only a few times. The genes are TRBV5-1 and TRBJ2-1; D is possibly TRBD2 (6 bases). CDR1 SGHRS and CDR2 YFSETQ come from the germline V gene. The germline V and J ends were trimmed by 6 bases and 0 bases, with 19 bases remaining between them. The CDR3 totals 17 residues. This CDR3 is CASTFGGTESSYNEQFF. CDR3 sequence (DNA): TGCGCCAGCACCTTCGGGGGAACGGAGAGCTCCTACAATGAGCAGTTCTTC. The full variable domain, completed using reference TRBV5-1 and TRBJ2-1, is KAGVTQTPRYLIKTRGQQVTLSCSPISGHRSVSWYQQTPGQGLQFLFEYFSETQRNKGNFPGRFSGRQFSNSRSEMNVSTLELGDSALYLCASTFGGTESSYNEQFFGPGTRLTVL.

This clonotype was counted only a few times. This chain joins TRBV6-1 and TRBJ1-5; 8 nucleotides align to TRBD1. Per germline, CDR1 MNHNS and CDR2 SASEGT. The CDR3 has 15 residues. Trimming at V came to 5 bases and at J to 4 bases, leaving 7 bases not matched to a gene. The CDR3 sequence: CASSTTGGGNQPQHF. In nucleotides, the CDR3 is TGTGCCAGCAGTACCACAGGGGGAGGTAATCAGCCCCAGCATTTT.